This is a list of T cell receptor beta chains from one sample in a study of shared clonotypes between healthy human individuals. The assay was immunoSEQ multiplex PCR, and TCRdb's table has in-frame clones only and misses some. Of 1,400,000 or so clones listed, approximately 98.5% are singletons. Sequenced input: naive CD4+ T cells sorted from blood. These receptors came from a man aged 25 to 40 in good health. The CDR3 runs from the conserved cysteine through the conserved F or W. Each record gives: J gene, V gene, D gene, clone size, CDR3 protein, CDR3 DNA. A D gene is named only where the DNA matches it firmly. Some rows have no size entry. The others give once, few or many, or a class for an expanded clone.

TRBJ2-1	TRBV14	TRBD2	-	CASSSLGSGSDNEQFF	TGTGCCAGCAGCTCCTTAGGTAGCGGGAGCGACAATGAGCAGTTCTTC
TRBJ2-7	TRBV5-6	-	-	CASSLARGFFSYEQYF	TGTGCCAGCAGCTTGGCCAGGGGATTCTTCTCCTACGAGCAGTACTTC
TRBJ2-2	TRBV18	TRBD1	once	CASSPMGQGSTGELFF	TGTGCCAGCTCACCAATGGGACAGGGAAGCACCGGGGAGCTGTTTTTT
TRBJ2-7	TRBV2	-	-	CASGRDTPPYEQYF	TGTGCCAGCGGACGGGACACACCGCCCTACGAGCAGTACTTC
TRBJ2-1	TRBV5-1	TRBD2	-	CASSGTNYNEQFF	TGCGCCAGCAGCGGGACTAACTACAATGAGCAGTTCTTC
TRBJ2-1	TRBV5-1	-	-	CASRADSYNEQFF	TGCGCCAGCAGGGCTGACAGTTACAATGAGCAGTTCTTC
TRBJ2-5	TRBV29-1	TRBD2	-	CSASGSPETQYF	TGCAGCGCTAGCGGGAGTCCGGAGACCCAGTACTTC
TRBJ2-1	TRBV11-2	-	-	CASTSLDRVGEQFF	TGTGCCAGCACAAGCTTGGATAGGGTGGGTGAGCAGTTCTTC
TRBJ2-2	TRBV14	TRBD2	-	CASSQRLAGAGELFF	TGTGCCAGCAGCCAGAGACTAGCGGGAGCCGGGGAGCTGTTTTTT
TRBJ1-1	TRBV4-3	TRBD1	-	CASSQADRVNTEAFF	TGCGCCAGCAGCCAAGCAGACAGGGTCAACACTGAAGCTTTCTTT
TRBJ1-5	TRBV29-1	-	-	CSVREDSNQPQHF	TGCAGCGTCAGGGAGGATAGCAATCAGCCCCAGCATTTT
TRBJ1-4	TRBV5-5	-	-	CASSLRRLDATNEKLFF	TGTGCCAGCAGCTTACGGCGTCTGGACGCAACTAATGAAAAACTGTTTTTT
TRBJ1-4	TRBV7-9	-	-	CASSLTRGGATATNEKLFF	TGTGCCAGCAGCTTAACCCGGGGTGGGGCAACAGCAACTAATGAAAAACTGTTTTTT
TRBJ2-6	TRBV5-6	-	-	CASGSAGSGANVLTF	TGTGCCAGCGGATCCGCAGGCTCTGGGGCCAACGTCCTGACTTTC
TRBJ2-1	TRBV14	-	-	CASNPKGGGRYNEQFF	TGTGCCAGCAATCCCAAAGGGGGGGGCCGGTACAATGAGCAGTTCTTC
TRBJ2-3	TRBV6-1	-	-	CASSGQNTDTQYF	TGTGCCAGCAGTGGACAGAACACAGATACGCAGTATTTT
TRBJ2-7	TRBV4-3	-	-	CASSRNSGSLWDEQYF	TGCGCCAGCAGCCGAAACTCAGGGAGCTTGTGGGACGAGCAGTACTTC
TRBJ2-6	TRBV5-4	-	-	CASSLQGRLRGGANVLTF	TGTGCCAGCAGCTTGCAAGGGAGACTGCGGGGAGGGGCCAACGTCCTGACTTTC
TRBJ1-3	TRBV7-9	TRBD1	-	CASRPTGGNTIYF	TGTGCCAGCAGACCGACAGGGGGAAACACCATATATTTT
TRBJ2-3	TRBV18	TRBD1	-	CASSGTGGYGTDTQYF	TGTGCCAGCTCAGGGACAGGGGGCTACGGGACAGATACGCAGTATTTT
TRBJ1-4	TRBV18	-	-	CATAGANEKLFF	TGTGCCACGGCGGGGGCGAATGAAAAACTGTTTTTT
TRBJ2-7	TRBV10-3	-	once	CAISLSGSYEQYF	TGTGCCATCAGTCTATCAGGATCCTACGAGCAGTACTTC
TRBJ2-1	TRBV5-1	-	-	CASSHIHGNNEQFF	TGCGCCAGCAGCCACATCCACGGAAACAATGAGCAGTTCTTC
TRBJ1-1	TRBV4-2	-	-	CASSWEKMNTEAFF	TGTGCCAGCAGTTGGGAGAAGATGAACACTGAAGCTTTCTTT
TRBJ2-3	TRBV5-4	TRBD2	once	CASSVWTSGIADTQYF	TGTGCCAGCAGCGTCTGGACTAGCGGGATTGCGGATACGCAGTATTTT
TRBJ2-7	TRBV6-5	TRBD2	once	CASSRLSGRTLEQYF	TGTGCCAGCAGTCGACTAAGCGGGAGGACTTTAGAGCAGTACTTC
TRBJ1-1	TRBV9	-	-	CASSGRTLGEAFF	TGTGCCAGCAGCGGAAGAACCCTAGGTGAAGCTTTCTTT
TRBJ1-1	TRBV19	TRBD1	-	CASTKRGRGQGDTEAFF	TGTGCCAGTACCAAACGAGGGCGGGGACAGGGAGACACTGAAGCTTTCTTT
TRBJ2-5	TRBV6-6	-	-	CASIYPGPQETQYF	TGTGCCAGCATTTACCCAGGTCCCCAAGAGACCCAGTACTTC
TRBJ2-5	TRBV9	-	-	CASSVVDLATQYF	TGTGCCAGCAGCGTAGTGGACTTGGCGACCCAGTACTTC
TRBJ1-1	TRBV5-1	-	-	CASSSDQGMNTEAFF	TGCGCCAGCAGCTCAGACCAGGGGATGAACACTGAAGCTTTCTTT
TRBJ2-7	TRBV7-2	-	-	CASSLRTYEQYF	TGTGCCAGCAGCCTGCGGACCTACGAGCAGTACTTC
TRBJ1-2	TRBV6-5	-	-	CASSYASRNYGYTF	TGTGCCAGCAGTTACGCATCCAGAAACTATGGCTACACCTTC
TRBJ1-3	TRBV11-3	TRBD1	-	CASSRGGASGNTIYF	TGTGCCAGCAGCAGAGGGGGCGCATCAGGAAACACCATATATTTT
TRBJ2-3	TRBV9	-	-	CASSVDQGGTGTDTQYF	TGTGCCAGCAGCGTAGATCAGGGGGGTACGGGCACAGATACGCAGTATTTT
TRBJ2-7	TRBV27	TRBD2	-	CASSTTGGVGYEQYF	TGTGCCAGTTCCACTACTGGGGGGGTAGGCTACGAGCAGTACTTC
TRBJ1-5	TRBV7-2	-	-	CASRSWPGGNQPQHF	TGTGCCAGCAGATCATGGCCTGGAGGCAATCAGCCCCAGCATTTT
TRBJ1-4	TRBV2	-	-	CASSEALGGQELFF	TGTGCCAGCAGTGAAGCGCTTGGGGGCCAGGAACTGTTTTTT
TRBJ2-1	TRBV18	-	-	CASSPFLGPYNEQFF	TGTGCCAGCTCACCATTTTTGGGCCCCTACAATGAGCAGTTCTTC
TRBJ1-2	TRBV28	-	once	CASSLSGARGYTF	TGTGCCAGCAGTCTTTCGGGGGCCCGGGGCTACACCTTC
TRBJ1-3	TRBV18	TRBD1	-	CASSPLQGAGNTIYF	TGTGCCAGCTCACCATTACAGGGGGCTGGAAACACCATATATTTT
TRBJ2-3	TRBV28	-	-	CASRDGNTDTQYF	TGTGCCAGCCGGGACGGAAACACAGATACGCAGTATTTT
TRBJ1-1	TRBV5-1	TRBD1	-	CASSSGQGNTEAFF	TGCGCCAGCAGCTCCGGACAGGGGAATACTGAAGCTTTCTTT
TRBJ1-2	TRBV5-4	-	-	CASSLARMNYGYTF	TGTGCCAGCAGCTTGGCCAGGATGAACTATGGCTACACCTTC
TRBJ2-7	TRBV18	-	once	CASSKTGPVGEQYF	TGTGCCAGCTCAAAGACAGGTCCGGTGGGGGAGCAGTACTTC